This T cell receptor (beta chain) came from a study of cytomegalovirus exposure and HLA in healthy donors. The PCR made use of 60 Vbeta and 13 Jbeta primers. The repertoire was sequenced with immunoSEQ multiplex PCR; TCRdb's copy has only in-frame clones and lacks some. The table shows roughly 100,000 clones, with more than 70% occurring only once. CDR3 length: 18 amino acids. After removal of 0 bases from V and 2 bases from J, the junction contained 13 bases not matched to a gene. Germline values: CDR1 SGHRS, CDR2 YFSETQ. The chain has TRBV5-1 and TRBJ1-1; TRBD1 agrees at 7 bases. The TCR originated in a man aged 40-49 years in good health and CMV-seronegative. The sample was PBMCs. CDR3 residues: CASSLGAPGQRTNTEAFF. The CDR3 region has the DNA TGCGCCAGCAGCTTGGGGGCTCCGGGACAGCGTACCAACACTGAAGCTTTCTTT.